This TCR beta chain is from a study of T-cell reconstitution after alpha-beta-depleted transplantation in children. This clonotype has just a few counts. A library of TCRbeta sequences, prepared with unique molecular identifiers, was generated. TCRdb passed the PCR reads through MiXCR, listing each CDR3 protein once. The repertoire includes about 540,000 distinct CDR3 sequences, about 17% of them detected once, and 3% to 4% sits in the top ten. The CDR3 is 14 residues long. Germline values: CDR1 DFQATT, CDR2 SNEGSKA (reference sequence). Trimming shortened V by 8 bases and J by 3 bases, and 19 bases separated the two germline ends.

The chain links TRBV20-1 to TRBJ1-2; D is undetermined. This clonotype was obtained from a human donor who donated a stem cell graft to a child with acute lymphoblastic leukemia. Material: PBMCs from the stem cell graft donor, obtained from the stem cell graft. The CDR3 nucleotides read TGCAGTTTCAGGTGGGCCGATGCCCACTATGGCTACACCTTC. Amino acids: CSFRWADAHYGYTF.